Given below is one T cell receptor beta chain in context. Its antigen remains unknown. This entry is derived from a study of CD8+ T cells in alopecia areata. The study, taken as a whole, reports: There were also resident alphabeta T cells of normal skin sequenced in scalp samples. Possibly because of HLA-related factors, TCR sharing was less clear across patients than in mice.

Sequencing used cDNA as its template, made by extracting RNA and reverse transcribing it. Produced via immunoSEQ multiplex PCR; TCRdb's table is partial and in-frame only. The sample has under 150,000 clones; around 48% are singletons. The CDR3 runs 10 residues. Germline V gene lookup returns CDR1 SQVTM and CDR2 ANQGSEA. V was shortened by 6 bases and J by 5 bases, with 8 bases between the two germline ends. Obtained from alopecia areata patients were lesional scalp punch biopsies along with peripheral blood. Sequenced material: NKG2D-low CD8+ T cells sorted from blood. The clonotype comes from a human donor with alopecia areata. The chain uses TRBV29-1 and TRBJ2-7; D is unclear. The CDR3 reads CSVTYDEQYF. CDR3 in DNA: TGCAGCGTGACATACGACGAGCAGTACTTC.